The 5 T cell receptor beta chains in this list originate from one sample, sequenced in a study of lymphopenia after photon versus proton radiotherapy. TCRdb keeps only in-frame clones here, not all; method: immunoSEQ multiplex PCR. The repertoire has roughly 58,000 clones, around 87% of them found once; the top ten carry 9.5% to 15%. This specimen consisted of peripheral blood, obtained from a patient treated with proton-based radiotherapy. The receptors were sampled from a man at least 80 years old with esophageal cancer.

The CDR3 DNA is TGCAGTGCTCCAACAGGGGAAGGCTACACCTTC. Its translation: CSAPTGEGYTF. The chain combines TRBV20-1 with TRBJ1-2; 7 bases line up with TRBD1. CDR1 is DFQATT and CDR2 is SNEGSKA in the germline V gene (reference sequence). The V gene end was trimmed by 5 bases and the J gene end by 8 bases; junction bases not matched to a gene: 5. This CDR3 comprises 11 residues.

The chain uses TRBV7-9 and TRBJ2-7; the D call may be TRBD1 or TRBD2 (5 bases each). The ends were cut back, 4 bases at V and 1 base at J, with 11 bases in the middle. The CDR3 extends over 14 amino acids. The germline V gene has CDR1 SEHNR and CDR2 FQNEAQ (reference sequence). The CDR3 sequence is CASSYRDLSYEQYF. In DNA form, the CDR3 reads TGTGCCAGCAGCTACCGGGACCTATCCTACGAGCAGTACTTC. Together with reference TRBV7-9 and TRBJ2-7, the CDR3 gives the full variable domain: DTGVSQNPRHKITKRGQNVTFRCDPISEHNRLYWYRQTLGQGPEFLTYFQNEAQLEKSRLLSDRFSAERPKGSFSTLEIQRTEQGDSAMYLCASSYRDLSYEQYFGPGTRLTVT.

The CDR3: CASSARDRAHTEAFF. The CDR3 region has the DNA TGTGCCAGTAGTGCCCGGGACAGGGCTCACACTGAAGCTTTCTTT. The J gene is TRBJ1-1, the V gene TRBV19; 9 bases align to TRBD1. The CDR3 has 15 amino acids. V lost 5 bases to trimming and J lost 3 bases; unmatched junction nucleotides: 7. Germline CDR1 reads LNHDA; CDR2 reads SQIVND (reference sequence).

The chain employs TRBV27 and TRBJ1-4; D unresolved. This CDR3 is built from 16 residues. Germline CDR1 is MNHEY and CDR2 is SMNVEV (reference sequence). Trimming removed 2 bases from V and 3 bases from J, with 13 bases in between. The CDR3 coding sequence is TGTGCCAGCAGTTTACATCAACTCGGAGCTAATGAAAAACTGTTTTTT. Translating gives CASSLHQLGANEKLFF.

The CDR3 here is CASSQVAGEETQYF. CDR3 DNA: TGTGCCAGCAGCCAAGTAGCAGGGGAAGAGACCCAGTACTTC. The rearrangement uses TRBV4-2 and TRBJ2-5; possible D gene TRBD1, 6 bases. The CDR3 is 14 residues long. V was shortened by 1 base and J by 3 bases, with 9 bases between the two germline ends. The germline gives CDR1 LGHNA, CDR2 YNFKEQ.